A single sample gave rise to the 24 T cell receptor beta chains below, sequenced in a study of cytomegalovirus exposure and HLA in healthy donors. The primer mix had 60 Vbeta and 13 Jbeta primers. Generated by immunoSEQ multiplex PCR, the TCRdb table keeps only in-frame clones and is missing some. The table lists roughly 170,000 clones, about four fifths of them singletons. The sample consisted of PBMCs. These receptors were obtained from a man aged 25 to 40 in good health and CMV-seropositive.

V and J are TRBV7-8 and TRBJ2-7; D possibly corresponds to TRBD2 (6 bases). CDR1 SGHVS and CDR2 FQNEAQ come from the germline V gene. The CDR3 spans 16 residues. The ends were cut back, 1 base at V and 0 bases at J, with 13 bases in the middle. The CDR3 reads CASSLGISGSSYEQYF. The CDR3 nucleotides read TGTGCCAGCAGCTTAGGGATTAGCGGCAGCTCCTACGAGCAGTACTTC.

The chain is built from TRBV15 and TRBJ2-3, with TRBD1 as a possible D gene (6 bases). V was pared by 1 base and J by 0 bases, with 11 bases between. CDR3 length: 16 amino acids. The germline V gene has CDR1 LNHNV and CDR2 YYDKDF (reference sequence). The CDR3 region is CATSRGNRVSTDTQYF. CDR3 in DNA: TGTGCCACCAGCAGAGGGAACAGGGTTAGCACAGATACGCAGTATTTT.

This clone came up a few times. The chain links TRBV14 to TRBJ2-5; 8 nucleotides match TRBD2. The CDR3 consists of 19 residues. J was trimmed by 2 bases and V by 1 base; bases with no gene match: 15. Germline CDR1 reads SGHDN; CDR2 reads FVKESK. The CDR3 reads CASSQGGIAGPPIQETQYF. The CDR3 nucleotides are TGTGCCAGCAGCCAAGGCGGGATAGCGGGACCGCCGATACAAGAGACCCAGTACTTC.

Details on this clone: The junction shows a germline mismatch at one end, possibly a read error. The chain employs TRBV7-9 and TRBJ2-7; the D is unclear. This CDR3 is 12 amino acids long. The germline CDR1 and CDR2 sequences are SEHNR and FQNEAQ (reference sequence). The CDR3 reads CSSSLSSYEQYF. The CDR3 DNA follows: TGTTCCAGCAGCCTAAGCTCCTACGAGCAGTACTTC.

The chain's CDR3 is CAGSGTGGDNEQFF. The CDR3 nucleotides read TGTGCCGGATCCGGGACAGGGGGTGACAATGAGCAGTTCTTC. The V and J genes are TRBV25-1 and TRBJ2-1; 11 bases agree with TRBD1. The length of the CDR3 is 14 residues. Trimming at V came to 11 bases and at J to 5 bases, leaving 8 bases not matched to a gene. CDR1 and CDR2 from the germline V gene are MGHDK and SYGVNS.

This clone was counted only a few times. The rearrangement joins TRBV2 to TRBJ1-1; 7 positions match TRBD1. CDR1 and CDR2 (germline): SNHLY, FYNNEI. The junction had 7 bases not matched to a gene; V was cut back by 6 bases and J by 0 bases. CDR3 length: 15 residues. CDR3 DNA: TGTGCCAGCAGCCAAGATACAGGGGTGAACACTGAAGCTTTCTTT. Its translation is CASSQDTGVNTEAFF.

The CDR3: CASSYSTGRETQYF. The DNA for the CDR3 is TGTGCCAGCAGCTACTCCACAGGGCGAGAGACCCAGTACTTC. The rearrangement uses TRBV7-9 and TRBJ2-5; possibly TRBD1 for D (6 bases). CDR1 is SEHNR and CDR2 is FQNEAQ in the germline V gene (reference sequence). The CDR3 sequence is 14 residues long. Trimming shortened V by 4 bases and J by 4 bases, and 13 bases separated the two germline ends.

The chain uses TRBV19 and TRBJ1-4; 8 bases fit TRBD1. The CDR3 covers 17 residues. Germline loops: CDR1 LNHDA, CDR2 SQIVND (reference sequence). The V and J ends lost 4 bases and 5 bases, in that order; junction bases with no gene match: 12. The CDR3 sequence: CASSNTGGALLNEKLFF. CDR3 DNA: TGTGCCAGTAGTAACACAGGGGGGGCCTTGCTAAATGAAAAACTGTTTTTT.

This sequence joins TRBV9 and TRBJ2-2; D gene ambiguous. Looked up from germline, CDR1 is SGDLS and CDR2 is YYNGEE. The CDR3 contains 14 residues. V was shortened by 4 bases and J by 0 bases, with 7 bases between the two germline ends. In DNA form, the CDR3 reads TGTGCCAGCAGCATAGGAGCGAACACCGGGGAGCTGTTTTTT. Protein product: CASSIGANTGELFF.

The J gene is TRBJ2-1, the V gene TRBV6-5, with 8 positions matching TRBD2. The CDR3 has 15 residues. J was trimmed by 0 bases and V by 6 bases; bases with no gene match: 4. Germline V CDR1 and CDR2: MNHEY, SVGAGI. The CDR3 sequence: CASSPSGSSYNEQFF. The CDR3 DNA is TGTGCCAGCAGCCCCAGCGGGAGCTCCTACAATGAGCAGTTCTTC.

This clone was seen a handful of times. The chain uses TRBV7-6 and TRBJ1-3; 8 bases align to TRBD1. After removal of 5 bases from V and 5 bases from J, the junction contained 5 bases not matched to a gene. The CDR3 runs 14 residues. Germline CDR1 SGHVS, CDR2 FNYEAQ. The CDR3 sequence: CASSPGQGRNTIYF. The CDR3 nucleotides are TGTGCCAGCAGCCCCGGACAGGGACGAAACACCATATATTTT.

The J gene is TRBJ1-6, the V gene TRBV7-6; D unresolved. The germline V gene encodes CDR1 SGHVS and CDR2 FNYEAQ. The CDR3 length is 13 residues. Trimming cost V 5 bases and J 12 bases, with 14 bases left between them. The CDR3 sequence is CASSPAPNGPLHF. The CDR3 nucleotides are TGTGCCAGCAGCCCCGCCCCTAACGGACCCCTCCACTTT. The full variable domain, in which reference TRBV7-6 and TRBJ1-6 provide the parts outside the CDR3, is GAGVSQSPRYKVTKRGQDVALRCDPISGHVSLYWYRQALGQGPEFLTYFNYEAQQDKSGLPNDRFSAERPEGSISTLTIQRTEQRDSAMYRCASSPAPNGPLHFGNGTRLTVT.

This clone was picked up one time. This chain connects TRBV6-1 to TRBJ2-7, with TRBD1 matching 9 bases. The CDR3 loop spans 15 amino acids. Trimming took 5 bases from V and 6 from J; bases not matched to a gene: 11. Germline CDR1 and CDR2: MNHNS and SASEGT. CDR3 nucleotides: TGTGCCAGCAGTATGGGACAGGGAGAGTCTGGCGAGCAGTACTTC. This gives the protein CASSMGQGESGEQYF.

The chain couples TRBV4-3 to TRBJ2-1; 8 bases align to TRBD2. The length of the CDR3 is 20 residues. The ends lost 4 bases at V and 4 bases at J; junction bases unmatched: 21. Germline loops: CDR1 LGHNA, CDR2 YSLEER. CDR3 nucleotides: TGCGCCAGCAGCCGAGAGCTGAGGTTTAGCGGGATAGGACTTTACAATGAGCAGTTCTTC. Translated: CASSRELRFSGIGLYNEQFF.

V is TRBV19 and J is TRBJ2-5; 9 bases are a match to TRBD2. Trimming cost V 3 bases and J 4 bases; bases outside gene matches: 9. This CDR3 contains 16 residues. The germline CDR1 and CDR2 sequences are LNHDA and SQIVND (reference sequence). The CDR3 coding sequence is TGTGCCAGTAGTATCAGACTAGCGGTCGAGAGAGAGACCCAGTACTTC. Amino acid sequence: CASSIRLAVERETQYF.

The V and J genes are TRBV14 and TRBJ2-1, with 8 bases identical to TRBD1. CDR3 size: 13 residues. With 4 bases clipped from V and 13 bases from J, the junction kept 9 bases outside the gene matches. From germline, CDR1 is SGHDN and CDR2 FVKESK. Here the CDR3 DNA reads TGTGCCAGCAGCCTCGAACGTGGGACAGGTCAGTTCTTC. It codes for CASSLERGTGQFF.

The gene calls are TRBV11-3 and TRBJ1-2, with D maybe TRBD1 (6 bases). Germline V CDR1 and CDR2: SGHNT, YENEEA. This CDR3 is built from 17 residues. Trimming stripped 1 base from V and 8 bases from J, with 23 bases between. As DNA, the CDR3 is TGTGCCAGCAGCTTAGGACCCCGCGCCGACAGGTCGAGAGGCTACACCTTC. Translating it yields CASSLGPRADRSRGYTF.

This rearrangement joins TRBV7-8 to TRBJ2-1, with TRBD1 as a possible D gene (6 bases). This CDR3 is built from 14 residues. Per the germline V gene, CDR1 is SGHVS and CDR2 is FQNEAQ. The V and J ends lost 5 bases and 7 bases respectively, with 15 bases between them. This CDR3 reads CASSGRGGINEQFF. For the CDR3, the DNA is TGTGCCAGCAGCGGGCGAGGGGGAATAAATGAGCAGTTCTTC.

The V gene is TRBV7-2, the J gene TRBJ2-7; TRBD2 matches at 15 bases. The CDR3 extends over 16 amino acids. Germline V gene lookup returns CDR1 SGHTA and CDR2 FQGNSA. With 5 bases clipped from V and 5 bases from J, the junction kept 7 bases outside the gene matches. The CDR3 loop is CASSPRTSGGAHEQYF. CDR3 sequence (DNA): TGTGCCAGCAGCCCTAGGACTAGCGGGGGGGCCCACGAGCAGTACTTC.

This clone was observed a handful of times. The rearrangement uses TRBV28 and TRBJ2-7, with TRBD1 matching 9 bases. V shed 6 bases and J 2 bases; nucleotides not matched to a gene: 8. This CDR3 has 15 amino acids. Germline CDR1 MDHEN, CDR2 SYDVKM. The CDR3 nucleotides are TGTGCCAGCAGAACAGGGACAGGGCGGACCTACGAGCAGTACTTC. Protein: CASRTGTGRTYEQYF.

The CDR3 DNA sequence: TGTGCCAGTAGTCCACAGCGGGACCTGAGCTCCTACAATGAGCAGTTCTTC. Translating it yields CASSPQRDLSSYNEQFF. The rearrangement links TRBV19 to TRBJ2-1, with 7 bases aligning to TRBD2. This CDR3 comprises 17 residues. V was clipped by 5 bases and J by 0 bases; unmatched bases: 10. Germline CDR1 LNHDA, CDR2 SQIVND (reference sequence).

V is TRBV6-4 and J is TRBJ1-6; 7 bases align to TRBD1. The V gene's germline CDR1 is MRHNA and CDR2 SNTAGT. V gave up 0 bases and J gave up 7 bases; unmatched junction bases: 6. The CDR3 is 16 amino acids. The CDR3 region is CASSDSAGGQNSPLHF. The CDR3, as DNA: TGTGCCAGCAGTGACTCGGCAGGGGGGCAGAATTCACCCCTCCACTTT.

The chain has TRBV7-6 and TRBJ2-7; no definite D call. The CDR3 runs to 13 residues. Germline V gene lookup returns CDR1 SGHVS and CDR2 FNYEAQ. V dropped 3 bases and J dropped 1 base, with 7 bases sitting between them. CDR3 in DNA: TGTGCCAGCAGCTTCCGGTCGTCCTACGAGCAGTACTTC. Its translation is CASSFRSSYEQYF. The full variable domain, rest sourced from reference TRBV7-6 and TRBJ2-7, is GAGVSQSPRYKVTKRGQDVALRCDPISGHVSLYWYRQALGQGPEFLTYFNYEAQQDKSGLPNDRFSAERPEGSISTLTIQRTEQRDSAMYRCASSFRSSYEQYFGPGTRLTVT.

The chain employs TRBV5-1 and TRBJ1-4; 7 bases line up with TRBD1. Germline assignment: CDR1 SGHRS and CDR2 YFSETQ. This CDR3 has 15 amino acids. Trimming cost V 4 bases and J 5 bases; bases outside gene matches: 8. The CDR3: CASSRDRAGNEKLFF. CDR3 coding DNA: TGCGCCAGCAGCCGAGACAGGGCGGGAAATGAAAAACTGTTTTTT. The variable domain in full, completed from reference TRBV5-1 and TRBJ1-4, reads KAGVTQTPRYLIKTRGQQVTLSCSPISGHRSVSWYQQTPGQGLQFLFEYFSETQRNKGNFPGRFSGRQFSNSRSEMNVSTLELGDSALYLCASSRDRAGNEKLFFGSGTQLSVL.